The subject of this entry is one T cell receptor beta chain. Its target is unknown. The CDR3 spans 15 residues. Per germline, CDR1 SGDLS and CDR2 YYNGEE. The ends lost 3 bases at V and 5 bases at J; junction bases unmatched: 9. The study ran its PCR with 60 Vbeta and 13 Jbeta primers. Using immunoSEQ multiplex PCR, the repertoire was profiled, and TCRdb retains in-frame clones only, with some absent. The sample lists about 160,000 clones; approximately 80% were seen once. The sample originates from a study of cytomegalovirus exposure and HLA in healthy donors. Findings and limits, study-wide: Judged likely to be a sequencing artifact was a cluster of highly shared sequence variants. Later work found most CMV-associated TCR beta chains apparently HLA-restricted. Upon later analysis, TCR association rates were observed to vary by HLA locus, being highest for DRB1 and lowest for HLA-C.

The gene calls are TRBV9 and TRBJ2-7, with TRBD2 matching over 9 bases. The specimen sequenced was PBMCs. The source is a woman aged 25-40 years in good health and CMV-seropositive. In nucleotides, the CDR3 is TGTGCCAGCAGCGCCGGGACTAGCCTTTTGGACGAGCAGTACTTC. Translated: CASSAGTSLLDEQYF.